The T cell receptor (beta chain) under discussion was sequenced for a study of cytomegalovirus exposure and HLA in healthy donors. Study as a whole: Of a few hundred genotyped donors, roughly 80% clustered with self-reported Caucasian donors.

Nominal health characterized the donors when sampled, though unrecorded immune exposures were likely. This PCR relied on a set of 60 Vbeta primers and 13 Jbeta primers. Here immunoSEQ multiplex PCR was the method, and the copy in TCRdb shows in-frame clones only, minus some. The data hold roughly 130,000 clones, with about 80% observed a single time. The CDR3 is 14 residues long. V was trimmed by 7 bases and J by 1 base, leaving 11 bases between them. Germline CDR1 LNHDA, CDR2 SQIVND (reference sequence). Whole-study results and caveats: V- and J-gene trimming of TCR beta was linked (in a later analysis) to a missense DCLRE1C variant.

A word on this clone: Antigen: not known.

The specimen was PBMCs. This receptor was identified in a male donor in good health and CMV-seronegative. The chain links TRBV19 to TRBJ2-4; D is unclear. DNA for the CDR3: TGTGCCAGTAATCCAAGCAGGGCCAAAAACATTCAGTACTTC. Its translation: CASNPSRAKNIQYF.